This T cell receptor (beta chain) was observed in a study of identical twins. Study conclusions and caveats: With abundant cord blood beta clonotypes, insertions were fewer; memory repertoires showed no such pattern. Weaker excess sharing between twins was seen in beta out-of-frame sequences. Conclusions leaned on cross-sectional statistical analysis and did not track the same donors over time.

TCRdb re-analysed the 5' RACE reads in MiXCR, keeping a single row per CDR3 protein. The table lists under 350,000 distinct CDR3 sequences, roughly 9.8% of them singletons. The CDR3 totals 16 residues. Comments on this clonotype: The antigen is undetermined.

These sequences were also reported in another study, on yellow fever vaccine responses in identical twins.

The chain recombines TRBV12-1 with TRBJ2-7; the table calls TRBD1, which could not be checked here. TRBV12-1 is listed as a pseudogene. The source is a woman younger than 30 in good health. The sequencing sample was made of CD8+ T cells sorted from blood. CDR3 sequence: CASSPRIDRVFYEQYF. The CDR3 DNA reads TGTGCCAGCAGCCCGAGGATCGACAGGGTTTTCTACGAGCAGTACTTC.